The 15 T cell receptor beta chains listed next were all sequenced from one sample in a study of T cell repertoires in cytomegalovirus infection (dated by TCRdb to the late 2010s). Reads for this sample came from an Illumina HiSeq 1500. The public sequencing data were trimmed at Q25 with fastp and processed into clonotypes with MiXCR by TCRdb, which kept only in-frame beta chains. For every CDR3 protein sequence, its rows merge into one entry that carries the most common genes and DNA. The table for this sample lists 150,000 to 200,000 distinct CDR3 sequences; approximately 20% of them were counted only once. Together, the top ten hold 2.5% to 3% of the sample. Sequenced material: PBMCs. These TCRs come from a human donor in good health (CMV status not recorded). Some clones in this sample may be carry-over from other donors' samples.

This clonotype was counted a few times. The genes are TRBV7-3 and TRBJ2-3, with D perhaps TRBD1 (5 bases). Per the germline V gene, CDR1 is SGHTA and CDR2 is FQGTGA. V lost 2 bases and J 8 bases, leaving 11 bases between the germline ends. There are 13 residues in the CDR3. The CDR3: CASSLAVQGTQYF. CDR3 coding DNA: TGTGCCAGCAGCTTAGCTGTTCAGGGTACGCAGTATTTT.

This clonotype has more than one count but fewer than ten. CDR3: CASSSRDSSNYGYTF. The CDR3 nucleotides read TGTGCCAGCAGCTCGAGGGACAGCTCTAACTATGGCTACACCTTC. V is TRBV13 and J is TRBJ1-2, with 7 bases identical to TRBD1. CDR1 is PRHDT, CDR2 FYEKMQ, per germline (reference sequence). With 4 bases clipped from V and 0 bases from J, the junction kept 5 bases outside the gene matches. The CDR3 has 15 amino acids.

This clonotype was picked up many times. This rearrangement joins TRBV7-9 to TRBJ2-2, with 8 bases that match TRBD2. V gave up 5 bases and J gave up 4 bases; unmatched junction bases: 9. Germline CDR1 and CDR2: SEHNR and FQNEAQ (reference sequence). The CDR3 has 16 residues. CDR3 sequence reads: CASSGGGPFSTGELFF. The CDR3 DNA sequence: TGTGCCAGCAGCGGCGGGGGGCCCTTTAGCACCGGGGAGCTGTTTTTT. The full variable domain, in which reference TRBV7-9 and TRBJ2-2 provide the parts outside the CDR3, is DTGVSQNPRHKITKRGQNVTFRCDPISEHNRLYWYRQTLGQGPEFLTYFQNEAQLEKSRLLSDRFSAERPKGSFSTLEIQRTEQGDSAMYLCASSGGGPFSTGELFFGEGSRLTVL.

This clonotype was picked up a small number of times. The rearrangement joins TRBV7-2 to TRBJ2-2; tentatively, D is TRBD2 (5 bases). CDR1 and CDR2 from the germline V gene are SGHTA and FQGNSA. This CDR3 has 13 residues. Deletions cut 5 bases from V and 7 bases from J, with 11 bases between. CDR3: CASSMDFGGELFF. DNA for the CDR3: TGTGCCAGCAGCATGGACTTCGGCGGGGAGCTGTTTTTT. Looking up the rest from reference TRBV7-2 and TRBJ2-2 gives the full variable domain: GAGVSQSPSNKVTEKGKDVELRCDPISGHTALYWYRQSLGQGLEFLIYFQGNSAPDKSGLPSDRFSAERTGGSVSTLTIQRTQQEDSAVYLCASSMDFGGELFFGEGSRLTVL.

This clonotype showed up many times. J is TRBJ1-2 and V is TRBV9; a weak D match, TRBD1 (5 bases). The ends were cut back, 0 bases at V and 4 bases at J, with 13 bases in the middle. CDR3 length: 15 residues. Germline V gives CDR1 SGDLS, CDR2 YYNGEE. The CDR3 DNA sequence: TGTGCCAGCAGCGTAGCTAACGGGGGAGGCTATGGCTACACCTTC. As protein: CASSVANGGGYGYTF. The variable domain in full, with the rest retrieved from reference TRBV9 and TRBJ1-2, is DSGVTQTPKHLITATGQRVTLRCSPRSGDLSVYWYQQSLDQGLQFLIQYYNGEERAKGNILERFSAQQFPDLHSELNLSSLELGDSALYFCASSVANGGGYGYTFGSGTRLTVV.

This clonotype appeared many times. The chain couples TRBV28 to TRBJ1-5, with 10 bases identical to TRBD1. The J segment lost 5 bases and the V segment lost 8 bases, leaving 6 bases of the junction unmatched. CDR1 and CDR2 from the germline V gene are MDHEN and SYDVKM. There are 14 residues in the CDR3. Here the CDR3 DNA reads TGTGCCAGCGGGACAGGGGATGGCTATCAGCCCCAGCATTTT. It codes for CASGTGDGYQPQHF.

The chain uses TRBV5-6 and TRBJ2-1, with a tentative D call TRBD2 (6 bases). Trimming left V 5 bases short and J 5 bases short, with 17 bases between. Looked up from germline, CDR1 is SGHDT and CDR2 is YYEEEE. The CDR3 spans 15 residues. In DNA form, the CDR3 reads TGTGCCAGCAGTAAGGGACTCCAACTTCACAATGAGCAGTTCTTC. Translated: CASSKGLQLHNEQFF.

This clonotype was recorded a few times. The chain joins TRBV19 to TRBJ2-1, with TRBD2 matching 10 bases. V dropped 3 bases and J dropped 5; count of bases not matched to a gene: 4. CDR1 and CDR2 (germline): LNHDA, SQIVND (reference sequence). The CDR3 runs 15 residues. CDR3 in amino acids: CASSIGLADNNEQFF. CDR3 nucleotides: TGTGCCAGTAGTATTGGACTAGCGGACAACAATGAGCAGTTCTTC.

The J gene is TRBJ2-7, the V gene TRBV5-1; the match to TRBD1 covers 8 bases. Germline-derived CDR1 and CDR2 are SGHRS and YFSETQ. Trimming at V came to 5 bases and at J to 1 base, leaving 14 bases not matched to a gene. There are 17 residues in the CDR3. The chain's CDR3 is CASSSWPPGQASYEQYF. CDR3 DNA: TGCGCCAGCAGTTCCTGGCCCCCGGGACAGGCATCCTACGAGCAGTACTTC. Drawing the rest from reference TRBV5-1 and TRBJ2-7, the complete variable domain is KAGVTQTPRYLIKTRGQQVTLSCSPISGHRSVSWYQQTPGQGLQFLFEYFSETQRNKGNFPGRFSGRQFSNSRSEMNVSTLELGDSALYLCASSSWPPGQASYEQYFGPGTRLTVT.

With regard to this clonotype: One end of the junction varies from germline; a read error may be responsible. In DNA form, the CDR3 reads TGTGCCAGCAGTTTGCACCTGACAGGGATGTTCTACGATCAGTACTTC. Amino acid sequence: CASSLHLTGMFYDQYF. V is TRBV28 and J is TRBJ2-7; 7 bases map to TRBD1. Germline CDR1 reads MDHEN; CDR2 reads SYDVKM. The CDR3 runs to 16 residues.

In this sample, this clonotype turned up a few times. The chain carries TRBV7-2 and TRBJ1-2; D is ambiguous. Per the germline V gene, CDR1 is SGHTA and CDR2 is FQGNSA. V shed 4 bases and J shed 8 bases, with 11 bases lying between them. CDR3 length: 12 amino acids. In nucleotides, the CDR3 is TGTGCCAGCAGCTCGTATCAGAACGGCTACACCTTC. Encoded protein: CASSSYQNGYTF. Based on the CDR3 plus reference TRBV7-2 and TRBJ1-2, the full variable domain is GAGVSQSPSNKVTEKGKDVELRCDPISGHTALYWYRQSLGQGLEFLIYFQGNSAPDKSGLPSDRFSAERTGGSVSTLTIQRTQQEDSAVYLCASSSYQNGYTFGSGTRLTVV.

This clonotype was observed many times. The chain employs TRBV28 and TRBJ1-1; D gene uncertain. CDR1 and CDR2 from the germline V gene are MDHEN and SYDVKM. Trimming took off 5 bases at V and 3 bases at J, with 13 bases between the two ends. The CDR3 is 14 amino acids. The CDR3 DNA is TGTGCCAGCAGTGCTAACCGGGCCCACACTGAAGCTTTCTTT. Translated: CASSANRAHTEAFF.

This clonotype was detected a few times. The chain couples TRBV11-1 to TRBJ2-2; 7 bases map to TRBD1. This CDR3 region has 16 residues. The junction had 7 bases not matched to a gene; V was cut back by 5 bases and J by 1 base. Germline V lookup: CDR1 SGHAT, CDR2 FQDESV (reference sequence). In nucleotides, the CDR3 is TGTGCCAGCAGCCATACCAGGACAGGGAACACCGGGGAGCTGTTTTTT. Translated: CASSHTRTGNTGELFF.

The chain combines TRBV5-8 with TRBJ2-7; D could derive from TRBD1 or TRBD2 (6 bases each). The germline V and J ends were trimmed by 4 bases and 7 bases, with 24 bases remaining between them. This CDR3 comprises 16 residues. In germline, CDR1 is SGHTS, CDR2 YDEGEE. The CDR3 loop reads CASSPGVGAVPEEQYF. CDR3 DNA sequence: TGTGCCAGCAGCCCGGGGGTGGGGGCAGTTCCTGAAGAGCAGTACTTC.

The rearrangement uses TRBV4-1 and TRBJ2-5; TRBD1 is a possible D gene (6 bases). Trimming took 0 bases from V and 5 from J, leaving 13 bases between them. The CDR3 totals 15 residues. Germline CDR1 reads MGHRA; CDR2 reads YSYEKL. The CDR3 reads CASSQDPRGWETQYF. CDR3 DNA: TGCGCCAGCAGCCAAGATCCCAGGGGATGGGAGACCCAGTACTTC.